A selection of T cell receptor beta chains follows, all from one sample in a study of PD-1 blockade in classical Hodgkin lymphoma. Libraries were prepared by immunoSEQ multiplex PCR; TCRdb keeps only in-frame clonotypes and omits some of them. The sample has approximately 13,000 clones; over 75% are singletons. Source: peripheral blood mononuclear cells (PBMCs), taken at baseline. The origin of the receptors is a human donor with classical Hodgkin lymphoma. Each CDR3 is given with its conserved first and last residue. The order of the fields is J gene, V gene, CDR3 protein.

J gene: TRBJ1-6
V gene: TRBV13
CDR3 protein: CASSLGYGKTGSPLHF

J gene: TRBJ1-6
V gene: TRBV6-5
CDR3 protein: CASNGRQGSNSPLHF

J gene: TRBJ1-1
V gene: TRBV6-5
CDR3 protein: CASTLGDRQTEAFF

J gene: TRBJ2-1
V gene: TRBV4-1
CDR3 protein: CASASYSGGASEQFF

J gene: TRBJ2-3
V gene: TRBV7-2
CDR3 protein: CASSLAGTGTDTQYF

J gene: TRBJ1-1
V gene: TRBV6-6
CDR3 protein: CASSYSNGQKNAEAFF

J gene: TRBJ2-1
V gene: TRBV11-3
CDR3 protein: CASSLFGQGAGEQFF

J gene: TRBJ1-2
V gene: TRBV6-5
CDR3 protein: CASSYSWGFGYTF

J gene: TRBJ2-2
V gene: TRBV18
CDR3 protein: CASSRQVESGELFF

J gene: TRBJ2-1
V gene: TRBV28
CDR3 protein: CASRSGGGLASYNEQFF

J gene: TRBJ2-6
V gene: TRBV5-1
CDR3 protein: CASSLDPGANVLTF

J gene: TRBJ1-2
V gene: TRBV11-2
CDR3 protein: CASGDRGPNYGYTF

J gene: TRBJ1-3
V gene: TRBV7-2
CDR3 protein: CASSSLGHRLSTIYF

J gene: TRBJ2-6
V gene: TRBV11-3
CDR3 protein: CASSPGQGRSGANVLTF

J gene: TRBJ2-6
V gene: TRBV4-3
CDR3 protein: CASSHDTGSSGANVLTF

J gene: TRBJ1-5
V gene: TRBV6-5
CDR3 protein: CASKIQVNQPQHF

J gene: TRBJ2-7
V gene: TRBV18
CDR3 protein: CASSRQGEVQYF

J gene: TRBJ1-5
V gene: TRBV7-2
CDR3 protein: CASSRQGDQPQHF

J gene: TRBJ1-5
V gene: TRBV18
CDR3 protein: CASSQGQGGQPQHF

J gene: TRBJ2-6
V gene: TRBV12-2
CDR3 protein: CASRPNCDSGANVLTF

J gene: TRBJ2-5
V gene: TRBV7-2
CDR3 protein: CASSLGGRLEETQYF

J gene: TRBJ2-6
V gene: TRBV2
CDR3 protein: CASSAGANVLTF

J gene: TRBJ1-5
V gene: TRBV27
CDR3 protein: CASSFSGGENQPQHF

J gene: TRBJ1-2
V gene: TRBV7-3
CDR3 protein: CASSLDRGRGYTF

J gene: TRBJ2-7
V gene: TRBV4-1
CDR3 protein: CASSLGLVGEQYF

J gene: TRBJ1-4
V gene: TRBV18
CDR3 protein: CASSPQIQGAGEKLFF

J gene: TRBJ1-2
V gene: TRBV30
CDR3 protein: CAWNLDRADGYTF

J gene: TRBJ1-5
V gene: TRBV6-1
CDR3 protein: CASTVARGNQPQHF

J gene: TRBJ2-2
V gene: TRBV5-1
CDR3 protein: CASVFRDHYNTGELFF

J gene: TRBJ1-5
V gene: TRBV7-2
CDR3 protein: CASSLGSGGQPQHF

J gene: TRBJ2-3
V gene: TRBV18
CDR3 protein: CASSPYVVPGTDTQYF

J gene: TRBJ2-7
V gene: TRBV2
CDR3 protein: CASRAGPGEQYF

J gene: TRBJ2-1
V gene: TRBV7-2
CDR3 protein: CASSLEGYSYNEQFF

J gene: TRBJ1-6
V gene: TRBV19
CDR3 protein: CASSPRGGNSPLHF

J gene: TRBJ2-3
V gene: TRBV28
CDR3 protein: CASKISPSTALTDTQYF

J gene: TRBJ2-3
V gene: TRBV7-3
CDR3 protein: CASSLRQASADTQYF

J gene: TRBJ1-1
V gene: TRBV27
CDR3 protein: CASRAVWLGYTEAFF

J gene: TRBJ1-2
V gene: TRBV10-3
CDR3 protein: CAIRRGQDGGYTF

J gene: TRBJ2-7
V gene: TRBV7-2
CDR3 protein: CASSTRTSGGRYEQYF

J gene: TRBJ2-7
V gene: TRBV21-1
CDR3 protein: CASSKGGRTDYEQYF

J gene: TRBJ2-1
V gene: TRBV5-5
CDR3 protein: CASSFSPTGEFGNEQFF

J gene: TRBJ1-2
V gene: TRBV25-1
CDR3 protein: CASSAQGAFGGYTF

J gene: TRBJ1-1
V gene: TRBV19
CDR3 protein: CASMRVRTEAFF

J gene: TRBJ1-3
V gene: TRBV12-2
CDR3 protein: CASRLARPGQLSGNTIYF

J gene: TRBJ2-7
V gene: TRBV6-5
CDR3 protein: CASSYNGKTYEQYF

J gene: TRBJ1-3
V gene: TRBV5-5
CDR3 protein: CASSYWVSSGNTIYF

J gene: TRBJ1-2
V gene: TRBV4-3
CDR3 protein: CASSQDQIGHYGYTF

J gene: TRBJ1-6
V gene: TRBV5-4
CDR3 protein: CASSLRGNYNSPLHF